What follows describes a single TCR beta chain. Its antigen is as yet unknown. This sample was included in a study of CD8+CD57+ T cells in acquired aplastic anemia. Study in general: DNA from sorted CD4+ and CD8+ cells averaged around 3.5 ug. Study-wide results and caveats: CD8+ Simpson's diversity showed no significant patient-control difference. Patients and controls were found to share twenty-nine CD8+ CDR3 sequences.

In germline, CDR1 is SEHNR, CDR2 FQNEAQ (reference sequence). CDR3 size: 15 residues. V lost 5 bases to trimming and J lost 2 bases, with 10 bases between them. According to the study, genomic DNA was the template for TCR beta VDJ and CDR3 profiling. TCRdb reanalysed the reads using MiXCR and keeps one entry per CDR3 protein. In the table there are about 190,000 distinct CDR3 sequences, 54% of which are singletons. The chain employs TRBV7-9 and TRBJ1-6; possibly TRBD1 for D (6 bases). The sequenced material came from sorted CD4+, CD8+, or CD8+CD57+ T cells (not recorded which) from PBMCs. This TCR was recovered from a human donor in good health, serving as a control. The CDR3 region is CASSPQGTYNSPLHF. CDR3 coding DNA: TGTGCCAGCAGCCCTCAGGGGACCTATAATTCACCCCTCCACTTT.